This T cell receptor beta chain is from a study of metastatic and nonmetastatic thyroid tumors. Looking at the study overall: A comparison of repertoires was made across blood and tumor or nodule tissue from malignant and benign thyroid patients. Overall study findings and caveats: TCR beta diversity was reportedly significantly higher in malignant thyroid tumors than benign nodules, in blood and tumor.

This clone was counted at least ten times. Antigen specificity is unknown. There were no patients who had received any treatment before thyroid surgery. V was shortened by 2 bases and J by 0 bases, with 11 bases between the two germline ends. CDR3 length: 16 amino acids. CDR1 and CDR2 from the germline V gene are PRHDT and FYEKMQ (reference sequence). Original analysis: Construction of a distant-metastasis classifier for papillary thyroid cancer relied on CDR3 differences across clinicopathological groups. TCRdb re-analyzed the PCR reads using MiXCR. These V and J calls originate from TCRdb's pipeline instead of the authors' own analysis. This sample has almost 85,000 clones; approximately 12% occur once, and the top ten carry roughly 8.2%.

V usage is TRBV13 and J usage is TRBJ2-4; D is uncertain. The TCR comes from a female donor with papillary thyroid cancer or a benign thyroid nodule (not recorded which). Some clones in this sample may be carry-over from other donors' samples. The material sequenced was tumor tissue. Here the CDR3 reads CASSLRRLLAKNIQYF. As DNA, the CDR3 is TGTGCCAGCAGCTTACGACGACTGCTAGCCAAAAACATTCAGTACTTC.